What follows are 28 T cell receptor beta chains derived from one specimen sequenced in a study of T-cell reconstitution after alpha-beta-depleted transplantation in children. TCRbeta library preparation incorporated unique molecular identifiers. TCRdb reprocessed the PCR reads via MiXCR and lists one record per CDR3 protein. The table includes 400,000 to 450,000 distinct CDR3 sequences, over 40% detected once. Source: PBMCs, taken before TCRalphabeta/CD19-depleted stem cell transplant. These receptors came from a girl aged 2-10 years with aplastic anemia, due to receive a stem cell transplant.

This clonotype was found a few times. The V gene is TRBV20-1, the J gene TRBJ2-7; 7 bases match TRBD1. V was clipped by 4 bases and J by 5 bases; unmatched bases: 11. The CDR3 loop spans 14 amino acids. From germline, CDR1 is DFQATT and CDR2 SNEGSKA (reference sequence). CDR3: CSAKPHDRAHEQYF. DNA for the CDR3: TGCAGTGCTAAACCCCACGACAGGGCCCACGAGCAGTACTTC.

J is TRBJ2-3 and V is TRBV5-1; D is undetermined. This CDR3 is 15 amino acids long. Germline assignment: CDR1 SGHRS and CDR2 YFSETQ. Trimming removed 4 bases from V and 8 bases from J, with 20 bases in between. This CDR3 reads CASSATTVVTRTQYF. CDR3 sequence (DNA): TGCGCCAGCAGCGCGACGACGGTGGTGACCCGTACGCAGTATTTT.

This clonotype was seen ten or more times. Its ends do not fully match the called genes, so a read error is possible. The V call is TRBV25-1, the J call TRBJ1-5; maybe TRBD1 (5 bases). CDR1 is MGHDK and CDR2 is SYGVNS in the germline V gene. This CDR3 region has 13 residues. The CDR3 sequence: CASSGWGNQRQHF. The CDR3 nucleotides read TGTGCCAGCAGTGGTTGGGGCAATCAGCGCCAGCATTTT.

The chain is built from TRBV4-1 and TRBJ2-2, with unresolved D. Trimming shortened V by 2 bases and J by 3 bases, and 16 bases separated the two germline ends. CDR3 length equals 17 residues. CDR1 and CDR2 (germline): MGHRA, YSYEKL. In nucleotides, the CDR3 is TGCGCCAGCAGCCAAAGAAGGTACAGCGCGGACACCGGGGAGCTGTTTTTT. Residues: CASSQRRYSADTGELFF.

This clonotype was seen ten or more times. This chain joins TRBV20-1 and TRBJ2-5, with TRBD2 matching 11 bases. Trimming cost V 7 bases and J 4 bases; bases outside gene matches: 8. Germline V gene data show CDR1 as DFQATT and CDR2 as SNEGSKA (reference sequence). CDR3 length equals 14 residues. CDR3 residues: CSGRSSGRLETQYF. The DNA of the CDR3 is TGCAGTGGCCGGTCTAGCGGGAGGTTAGAGACCCAGTACTTC.

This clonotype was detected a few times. The CDR3 region is CASSRAGSGNTGELFF. The CDR3 coding sequence is TGCGCCAGCAGCCGAGCGGGGAGCGGGAACACCGGGGAGCTGTTTTTT. This chain joins TRBV4-3 and TRBJ2-2, with 7 bases identical to TRBD2. Germline V gene data show CDR1 as LGHNA and CDR2 as YSLEER. The CDR3 has 16 residues. V dropped 4 bases and J dropped 1; count of bases not matched to a gene: 6.

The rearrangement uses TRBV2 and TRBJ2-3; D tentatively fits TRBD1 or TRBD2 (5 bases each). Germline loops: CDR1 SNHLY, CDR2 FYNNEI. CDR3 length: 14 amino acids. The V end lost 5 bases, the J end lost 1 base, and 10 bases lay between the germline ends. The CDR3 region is CASSQGRGTDTQYF. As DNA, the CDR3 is TGTGCCAGCAGTCAGGGACGAGGCACAGATACGCAGTATTTT.

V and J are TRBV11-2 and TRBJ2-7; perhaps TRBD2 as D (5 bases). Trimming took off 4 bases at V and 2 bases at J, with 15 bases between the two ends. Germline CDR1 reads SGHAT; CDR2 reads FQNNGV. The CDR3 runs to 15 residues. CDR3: CASSSEGIGTYEQYF. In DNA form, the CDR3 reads TGTGCCAGCAGCTCCGAGGGCATAGGCACCTACGAGCAGTACTTC. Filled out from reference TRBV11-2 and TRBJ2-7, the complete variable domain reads EAGVAQSPRYKIIEKRQSVAFWCNPISGHATLYWYQQILGQGPKLLIQFQNNGVVDDSQLPKDRFSAERLKGVDSTLKIQPAKLEDSAVYLCASSSEGIGTYEQYFGPGTRLTVT.

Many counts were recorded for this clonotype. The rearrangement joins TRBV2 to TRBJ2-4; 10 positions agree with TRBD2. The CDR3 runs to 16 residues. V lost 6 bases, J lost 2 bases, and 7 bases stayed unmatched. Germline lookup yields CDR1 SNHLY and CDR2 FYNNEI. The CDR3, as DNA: TGTGCCAGCAGGGGCCTAGCGGGAGCTACCAAAAACATTCAGTACTTC. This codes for CASRGLAGATKNIQYF. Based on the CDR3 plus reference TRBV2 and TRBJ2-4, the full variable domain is EPEVTQTPSHQVTQMGQEVILRCVPISNHLYFYWYRQILGQKVEFLVSFYNNEISEKSEIFDDQFSVERPDGSNFTLKIRSTKLEDSAMYFCASRGLAGATKNIQYFGAGTRLSVL.

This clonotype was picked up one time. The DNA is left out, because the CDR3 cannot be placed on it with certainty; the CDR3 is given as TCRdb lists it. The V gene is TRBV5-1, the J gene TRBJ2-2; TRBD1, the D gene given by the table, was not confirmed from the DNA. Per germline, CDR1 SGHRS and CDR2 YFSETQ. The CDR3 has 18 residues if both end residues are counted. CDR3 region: CASSPVGQGARSTRELFF.

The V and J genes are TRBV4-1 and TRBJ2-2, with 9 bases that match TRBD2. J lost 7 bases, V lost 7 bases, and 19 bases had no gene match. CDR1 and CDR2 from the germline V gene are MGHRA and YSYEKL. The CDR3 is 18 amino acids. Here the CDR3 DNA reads TGCGCCAGCACTACCTTATCGGCGGGACTAGCTAAGAGCGGGGAGCTGTTTTTT. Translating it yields CASTTLSAGLAKSGELFF.

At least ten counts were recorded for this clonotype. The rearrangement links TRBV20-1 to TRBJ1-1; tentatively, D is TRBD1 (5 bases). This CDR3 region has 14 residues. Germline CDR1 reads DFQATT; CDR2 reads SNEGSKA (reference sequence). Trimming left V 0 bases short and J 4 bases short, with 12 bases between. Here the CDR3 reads CSARDRPGGTEAFF. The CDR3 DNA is TGCAGTGCTAGAGATCGTCCCGGGGGCACTGAAGCTTTCTTT.

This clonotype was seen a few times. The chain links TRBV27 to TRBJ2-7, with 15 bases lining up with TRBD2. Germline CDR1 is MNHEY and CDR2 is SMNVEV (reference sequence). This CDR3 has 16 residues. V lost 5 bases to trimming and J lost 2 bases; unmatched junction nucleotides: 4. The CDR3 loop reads CASSPGTSGRTYEQYF. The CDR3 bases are TGTGCCAGCAGTCCAGGGACTAGCGGGAGGACCTACGAGCAGTACTTC.

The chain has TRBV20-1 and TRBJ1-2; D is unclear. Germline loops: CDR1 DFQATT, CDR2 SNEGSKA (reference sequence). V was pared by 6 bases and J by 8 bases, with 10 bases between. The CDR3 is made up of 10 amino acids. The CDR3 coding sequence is TGCAGTGCCGCGAGAGGGGGCTACACCTTC. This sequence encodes CSAARGGYTF.

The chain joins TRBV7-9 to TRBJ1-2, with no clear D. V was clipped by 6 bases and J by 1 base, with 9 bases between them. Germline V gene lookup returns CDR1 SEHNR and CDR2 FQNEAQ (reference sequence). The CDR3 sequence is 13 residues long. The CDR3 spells CASSSVINYGYTF. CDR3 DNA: TGTGCCAGCAGTTCGGTCATTAACTATGGCTACACCTTC.

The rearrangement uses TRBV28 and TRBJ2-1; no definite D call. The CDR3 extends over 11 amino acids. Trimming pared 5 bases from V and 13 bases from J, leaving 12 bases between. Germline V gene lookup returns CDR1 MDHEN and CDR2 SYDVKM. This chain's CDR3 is CASSQGIPQFF. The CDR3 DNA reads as TGTGCCAGCAGTCAAGGGATCCCCCAGTTCTTC.

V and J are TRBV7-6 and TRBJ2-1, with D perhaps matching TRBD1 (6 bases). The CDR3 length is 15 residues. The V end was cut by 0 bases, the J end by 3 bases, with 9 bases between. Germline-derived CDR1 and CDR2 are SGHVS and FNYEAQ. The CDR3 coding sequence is TGTGCCAGCAGCTTAGCGTGGACAGACTACAATGAGCAGTTCTTC. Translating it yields CASSLAWTDYNEQFF. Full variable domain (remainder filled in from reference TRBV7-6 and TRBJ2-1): GAGVSQSPRYKVTKRGQDVALRCDPISGHVSLYWYRQALGQGPEFLTYFNYEAQQDKSGLPNDRFSAERPEGSISTLTIQRTEQRDSAMYRCASSLAWTDYNEQFFGPGTRLTVL.

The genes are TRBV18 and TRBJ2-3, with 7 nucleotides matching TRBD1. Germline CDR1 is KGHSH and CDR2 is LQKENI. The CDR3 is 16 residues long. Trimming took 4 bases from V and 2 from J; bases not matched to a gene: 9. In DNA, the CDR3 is TGTGCCAGCTCACGACGGGACAGAGCCCCCACAGATACGCAGTATTTT. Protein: CASSRRDRAPTDTQYF.

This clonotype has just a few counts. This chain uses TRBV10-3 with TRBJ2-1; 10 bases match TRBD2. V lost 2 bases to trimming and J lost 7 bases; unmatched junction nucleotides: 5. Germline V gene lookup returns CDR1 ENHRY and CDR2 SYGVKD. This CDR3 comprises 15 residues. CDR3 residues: CAISEGTSGNNEQFF. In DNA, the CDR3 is TGTGCCATCAGTGAGGGCACTAGCGGGAATAATGAGCAGTTCTTC.

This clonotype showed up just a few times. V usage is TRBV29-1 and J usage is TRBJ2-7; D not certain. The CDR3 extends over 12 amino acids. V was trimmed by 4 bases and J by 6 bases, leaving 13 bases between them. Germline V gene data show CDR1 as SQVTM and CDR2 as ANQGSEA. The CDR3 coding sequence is TGCAGCGTTGTTGGGTTACTCAGCGAGCAGTACTTC. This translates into CSVVGLLSEQYF.

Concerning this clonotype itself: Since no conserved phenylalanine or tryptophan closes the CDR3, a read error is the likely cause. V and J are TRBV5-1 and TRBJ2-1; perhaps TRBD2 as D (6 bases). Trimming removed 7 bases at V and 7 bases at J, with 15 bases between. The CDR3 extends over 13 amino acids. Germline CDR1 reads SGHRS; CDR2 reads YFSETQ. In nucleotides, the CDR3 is TGCGCCAGCGGGGTAGCTGGAGGGAATGAGCAGTTCATC. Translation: CASGVAGGNEQFI.

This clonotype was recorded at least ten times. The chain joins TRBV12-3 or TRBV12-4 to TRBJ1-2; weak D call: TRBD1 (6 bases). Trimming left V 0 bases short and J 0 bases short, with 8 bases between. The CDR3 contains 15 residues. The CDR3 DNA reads TGTGCCAGCAGTTTAGCCCAGGGGACTAACTATGGCTACACCTTC. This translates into CASSLAQGTNYGYTF.

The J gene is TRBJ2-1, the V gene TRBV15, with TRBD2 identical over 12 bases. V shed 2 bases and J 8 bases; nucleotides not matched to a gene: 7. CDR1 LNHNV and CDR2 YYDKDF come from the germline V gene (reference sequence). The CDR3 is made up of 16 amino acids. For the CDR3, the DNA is TGTGCCACCAGCAGATGGACTAGCGGGATCACCCATGAGCAGTTCTTC. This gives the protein CATSRWTSGITHEQFF.

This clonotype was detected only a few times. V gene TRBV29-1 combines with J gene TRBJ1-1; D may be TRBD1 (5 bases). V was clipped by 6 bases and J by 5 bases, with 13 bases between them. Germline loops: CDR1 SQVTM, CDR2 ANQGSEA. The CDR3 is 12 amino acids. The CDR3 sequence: CSVSQGRTEAFF. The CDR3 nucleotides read TGCAGCGTCAGTCAGGGAAGGACTGAAGCTTTCTTT.

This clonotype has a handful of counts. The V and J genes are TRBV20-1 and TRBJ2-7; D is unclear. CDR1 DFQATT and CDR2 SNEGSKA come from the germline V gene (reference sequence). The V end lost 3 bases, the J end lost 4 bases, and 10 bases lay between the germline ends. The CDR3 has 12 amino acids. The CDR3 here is CSARTEWYEQYF. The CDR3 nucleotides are TGCAGTGCTAGGACGGAGTGGTACGAGCAGTACTTC.

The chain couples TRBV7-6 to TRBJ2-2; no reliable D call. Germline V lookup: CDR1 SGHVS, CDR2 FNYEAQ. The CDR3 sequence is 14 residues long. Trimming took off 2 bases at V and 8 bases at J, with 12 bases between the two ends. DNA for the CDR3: TGTGCCAGCAGCTTAAATTTGGTCGAGGGGGAGCTGTTTTTT. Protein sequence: CASSLNLVEGELFF.

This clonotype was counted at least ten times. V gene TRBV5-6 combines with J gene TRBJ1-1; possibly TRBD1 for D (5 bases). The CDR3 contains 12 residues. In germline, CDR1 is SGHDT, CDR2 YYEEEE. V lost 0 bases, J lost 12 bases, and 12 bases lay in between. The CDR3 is CASSLVGRVTFF. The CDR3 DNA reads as TGTGCCAGCAGCTTGGTAGGCAGGGTGACTTTCTTT.

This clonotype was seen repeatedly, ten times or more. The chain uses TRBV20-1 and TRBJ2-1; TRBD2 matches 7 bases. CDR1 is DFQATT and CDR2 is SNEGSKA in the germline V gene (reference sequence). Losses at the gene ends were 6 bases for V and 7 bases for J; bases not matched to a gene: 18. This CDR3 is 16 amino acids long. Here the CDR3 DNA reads TGCAGTGCCCCTCCCGTTTGGGGGAGGGCGGGTAATGAGCAGTTCTTC. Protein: CSAPPVWGRAGNEQFF.